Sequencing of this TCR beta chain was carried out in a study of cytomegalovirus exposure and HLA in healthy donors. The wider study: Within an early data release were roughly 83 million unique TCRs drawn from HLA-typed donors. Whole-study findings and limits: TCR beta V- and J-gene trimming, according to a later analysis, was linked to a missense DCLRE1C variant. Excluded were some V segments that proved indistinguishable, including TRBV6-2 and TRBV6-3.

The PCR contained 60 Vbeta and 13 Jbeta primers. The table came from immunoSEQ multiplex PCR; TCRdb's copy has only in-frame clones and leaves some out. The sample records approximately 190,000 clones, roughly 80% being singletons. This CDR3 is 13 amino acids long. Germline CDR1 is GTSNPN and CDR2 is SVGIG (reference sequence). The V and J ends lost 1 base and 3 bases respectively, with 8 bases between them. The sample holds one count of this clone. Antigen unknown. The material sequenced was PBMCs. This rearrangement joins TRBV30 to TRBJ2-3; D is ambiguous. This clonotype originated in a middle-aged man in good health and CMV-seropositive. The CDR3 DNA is TGTGCCTGGAGTGCTAAACGGACAGATACGCAGTATTTT. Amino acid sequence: CAWSAKRTDTQYF.